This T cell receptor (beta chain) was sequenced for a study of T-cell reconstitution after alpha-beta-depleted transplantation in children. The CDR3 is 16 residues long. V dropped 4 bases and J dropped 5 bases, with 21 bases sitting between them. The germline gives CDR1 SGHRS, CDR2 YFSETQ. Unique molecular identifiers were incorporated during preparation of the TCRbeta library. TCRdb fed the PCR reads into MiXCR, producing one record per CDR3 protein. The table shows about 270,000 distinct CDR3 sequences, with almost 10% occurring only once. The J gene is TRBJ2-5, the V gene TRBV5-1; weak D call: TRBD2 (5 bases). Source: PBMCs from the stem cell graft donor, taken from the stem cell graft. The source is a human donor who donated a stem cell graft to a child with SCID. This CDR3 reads CASSLTASRGMETQYF. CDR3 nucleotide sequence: TGCGCCAGCAGCCTTACTGCGTCCCGAGGGATGGAGACCCAGTACTTC.